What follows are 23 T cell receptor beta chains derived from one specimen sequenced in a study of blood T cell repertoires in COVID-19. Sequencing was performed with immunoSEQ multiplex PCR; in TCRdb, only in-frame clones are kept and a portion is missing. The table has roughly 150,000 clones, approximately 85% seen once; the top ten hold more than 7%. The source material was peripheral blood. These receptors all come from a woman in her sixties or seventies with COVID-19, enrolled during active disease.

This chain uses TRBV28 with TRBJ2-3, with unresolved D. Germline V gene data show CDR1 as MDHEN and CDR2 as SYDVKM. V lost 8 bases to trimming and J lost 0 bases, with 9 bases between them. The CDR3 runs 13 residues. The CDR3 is CASSEPSTDTQYF. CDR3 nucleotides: TGTGCCAGCTCTGAGCCTAGCACAGATACGCAGTATTTT.

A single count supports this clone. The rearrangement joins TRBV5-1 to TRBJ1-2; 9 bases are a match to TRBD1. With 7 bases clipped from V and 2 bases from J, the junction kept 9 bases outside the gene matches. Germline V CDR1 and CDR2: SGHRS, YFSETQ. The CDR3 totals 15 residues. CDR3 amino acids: CASGSGTGLNYGYTF. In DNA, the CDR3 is TGCGCCAGCGGGTCCGGGACAGGGCTCAACTATGGCTACACCTTC.

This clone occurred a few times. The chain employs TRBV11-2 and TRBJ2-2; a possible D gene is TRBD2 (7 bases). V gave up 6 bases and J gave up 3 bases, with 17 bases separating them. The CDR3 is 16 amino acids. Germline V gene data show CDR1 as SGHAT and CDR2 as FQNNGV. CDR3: CASRPLAGAYTGELFF. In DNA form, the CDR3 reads TGTGCCAGCAGGCCTCTGGCGGGGGCCTACACCGGGGAGCTGTTTTTT.

CDR3 sequence reads: CASSEPGQGVNGYTF. The DNA of the CDR3 is TGTGCCAGCAGCGAGCCGGGACAGGGGGTGAATGGCTACACCTTC. This chain uses TRBV9 with TRBJ1-2, with TRBD1 identical over 11 bases. J lost 6 bases, V lost 3 bases, and 7 bases had no gene match. CDR1 is SGDLS and CDR2 is YYNGEE in the germline V gene. CDR3 length: 15 residues.

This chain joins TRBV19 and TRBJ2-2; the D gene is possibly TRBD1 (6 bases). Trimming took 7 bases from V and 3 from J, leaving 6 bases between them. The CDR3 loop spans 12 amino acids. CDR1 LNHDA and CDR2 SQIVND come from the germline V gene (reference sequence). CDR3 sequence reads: CASTGDTGELFF. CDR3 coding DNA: TGTGCCAGTACAGGGGACACCGGGGAGCTGTTTTTT. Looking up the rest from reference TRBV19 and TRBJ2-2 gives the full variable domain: DGGITQSPKYLFRKEGQNVTLSCEQNLNHDAMYWYRQDPGQGLRLIYYSQIVNDFQKGDIAEGYSVSREKKESFPLTVTSAQKNPTAFYLCASTGDTGELFFGEGSRLTVL.

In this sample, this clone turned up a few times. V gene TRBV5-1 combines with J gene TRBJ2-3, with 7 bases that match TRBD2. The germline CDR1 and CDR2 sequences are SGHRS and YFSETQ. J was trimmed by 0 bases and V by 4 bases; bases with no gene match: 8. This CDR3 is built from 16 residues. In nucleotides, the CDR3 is TGCGCCAGCAGCGTCTCTAGCGGAAGGAGCACAGATACGCAGTATTTT. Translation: CASSVSSGRSTDTQYF.

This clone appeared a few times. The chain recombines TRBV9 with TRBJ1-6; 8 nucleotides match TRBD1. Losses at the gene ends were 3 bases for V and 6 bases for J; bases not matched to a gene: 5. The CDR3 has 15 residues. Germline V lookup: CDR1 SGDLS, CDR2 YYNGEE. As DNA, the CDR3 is TGTGCCAGCAGCGCCGGACAGGGAACTAATTCACCCCTCCACTTT. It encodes CASSAGQGTNSPLHF.

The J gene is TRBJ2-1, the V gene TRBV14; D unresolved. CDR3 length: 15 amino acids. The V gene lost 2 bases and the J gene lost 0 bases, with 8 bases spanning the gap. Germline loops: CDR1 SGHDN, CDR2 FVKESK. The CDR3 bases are TGTGCCAGCAGCCAACAGGCATTCTCCTACAATGAGCAGTTCTTC. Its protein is CASSQQAFSYNEQFF.

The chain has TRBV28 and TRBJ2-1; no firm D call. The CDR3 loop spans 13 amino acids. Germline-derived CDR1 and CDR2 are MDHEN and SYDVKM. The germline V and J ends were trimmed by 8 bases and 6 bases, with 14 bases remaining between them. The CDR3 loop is CASVKSAANEQFF. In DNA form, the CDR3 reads TGTGCCAGCGTAAAGTCTGCGGCCAATGAGCAGTTCTTC.

CDR3 sequence reads: CAISLLAHKEGNIQYF. The CDR3, as DNA: TGTGCCATCAGCCTCCTAGCTCATAAGGAAGGGAACATTCAGTACTTC. V gene TRBV28 combines with J gene TRBJ2-4; weak D call: TRBD2 (5 bases). Deletions cut 10 bases from V and 7 bases from J, with 26 bases between. The germline CDR1 and CDR2 sequences are MDHEN and SYDVKM. The CDR3 consists of 16 residues.

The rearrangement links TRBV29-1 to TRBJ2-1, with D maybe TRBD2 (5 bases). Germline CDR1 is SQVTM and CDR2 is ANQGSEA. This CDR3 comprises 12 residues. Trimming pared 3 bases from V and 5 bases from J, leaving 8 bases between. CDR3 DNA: TGCAGCGTTGACAGCGGAGACAATGAGCAGTTCTTC. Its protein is CSVDSGDNEQFF.

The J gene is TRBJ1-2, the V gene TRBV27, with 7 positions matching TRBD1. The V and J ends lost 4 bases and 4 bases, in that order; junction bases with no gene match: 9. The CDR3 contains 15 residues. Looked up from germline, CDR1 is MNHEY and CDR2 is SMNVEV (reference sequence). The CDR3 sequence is CASSSSGTVSYGYTF. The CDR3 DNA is TGTGCCAGCAGTTCCTCCGGGACAGTCTCCTATGGCTACACCTTC.

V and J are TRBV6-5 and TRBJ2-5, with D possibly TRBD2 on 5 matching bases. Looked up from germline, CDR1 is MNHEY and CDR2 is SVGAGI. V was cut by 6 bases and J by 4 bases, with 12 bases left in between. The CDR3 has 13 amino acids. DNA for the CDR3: TGTGCCAGCAGGCGTAGAAGCGGAGAGACCCAGTACTTC. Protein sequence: CASRRRSGETQYF.

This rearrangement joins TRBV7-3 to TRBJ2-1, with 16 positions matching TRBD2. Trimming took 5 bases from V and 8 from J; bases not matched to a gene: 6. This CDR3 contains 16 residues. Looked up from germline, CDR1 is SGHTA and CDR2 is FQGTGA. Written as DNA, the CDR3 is TGTGCCAGCAGCCAAGGGACTAGCGGGAGGGTAGATGAGCAGTTCTTC. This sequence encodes CASSQGTSGRVDEQFF.

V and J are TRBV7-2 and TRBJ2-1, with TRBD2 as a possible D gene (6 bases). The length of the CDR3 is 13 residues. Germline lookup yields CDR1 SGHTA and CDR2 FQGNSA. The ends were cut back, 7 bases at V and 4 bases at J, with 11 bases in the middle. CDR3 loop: CASIIGTYNEQFF. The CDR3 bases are TGTGCCAGCATCATAGGGACTTACAATGAGCAGTTCTTC.

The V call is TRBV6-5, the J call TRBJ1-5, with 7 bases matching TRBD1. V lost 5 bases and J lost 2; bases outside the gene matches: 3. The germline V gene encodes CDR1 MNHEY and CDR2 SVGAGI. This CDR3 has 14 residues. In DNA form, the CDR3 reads TGTGCCAGCAGTCACAGGGGAGGCAATCAGCCCCAGCATTTT. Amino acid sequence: CASSHRGGNQPQHF.

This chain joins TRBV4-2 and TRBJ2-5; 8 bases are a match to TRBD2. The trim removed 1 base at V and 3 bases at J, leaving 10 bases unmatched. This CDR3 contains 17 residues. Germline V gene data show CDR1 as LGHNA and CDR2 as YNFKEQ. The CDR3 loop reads CASSQAVIAGLKETQYF. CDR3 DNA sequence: TGTGCCAGCAGCCAAGCTGTGATAGCGGGGCTAAAAGAGACCCAGTACTTC.

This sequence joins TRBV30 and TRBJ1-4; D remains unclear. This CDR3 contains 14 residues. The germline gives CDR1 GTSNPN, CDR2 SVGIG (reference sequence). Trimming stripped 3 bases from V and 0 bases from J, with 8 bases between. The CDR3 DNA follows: TGTGCCTGGAGAGAGGTCGCAACTAATGAAAAACTGTTTTTT. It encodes CAWREVATNEKLFF.

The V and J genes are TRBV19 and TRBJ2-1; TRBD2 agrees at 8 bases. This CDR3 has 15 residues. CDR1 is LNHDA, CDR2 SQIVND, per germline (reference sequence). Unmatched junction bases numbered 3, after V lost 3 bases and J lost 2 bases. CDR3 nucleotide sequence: TGTGCCAGTAGTATGGCGGGGGGAGCCTACAATGAGCAGTTCTTC. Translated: CASSMAGGAYNEQFF.

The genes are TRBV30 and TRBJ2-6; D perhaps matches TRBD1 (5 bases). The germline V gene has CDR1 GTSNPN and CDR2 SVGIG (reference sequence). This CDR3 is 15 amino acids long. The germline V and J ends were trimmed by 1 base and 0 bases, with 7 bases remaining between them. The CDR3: CAWSGQSSGANVLTF. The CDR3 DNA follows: TGTGCCTGGAGTGGACAGAGCTCTGGGGCCAACGTCCTGACTTTC. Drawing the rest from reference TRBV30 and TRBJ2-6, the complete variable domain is SQTIHQWPATLVQPVGSPLSLECTVEGTSNPNLYWYRQAAGRGLQLLFYSVGIGQISSEVPQNLSASRPQDRQFILSSKKLLLSDSGFYLCAWSGQSSGANVLTFGAGSRLTVL.

CDR3 sequence: CASSPGPTGPEAFF. CDR3 sequence (DNA): TGTGCCAGCAGCCCGGGACCGACAGGGCCTGAAGCTTTCTTT. The J gene is TRBJ1-1, the V gene TRBV7-3, with TRBD1 matching 7 bases. The junction had 9 bases not matched to a gene; V was cut back by 5 bases and J by 6 bases. Germline V CDR1 and CDR2: SGHTA, FQGTGA. The CDR3 has 14 amino acids.

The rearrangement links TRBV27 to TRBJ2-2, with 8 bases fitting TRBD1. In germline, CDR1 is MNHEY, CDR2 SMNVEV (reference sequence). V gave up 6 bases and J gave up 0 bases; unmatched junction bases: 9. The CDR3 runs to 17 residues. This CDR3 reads CASSGGTGQTNTGELFF. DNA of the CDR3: TGTGCCAGCAGCGGAGGGACAGGCCAAACGAACACCGGGGAGCTGTTTTTT.

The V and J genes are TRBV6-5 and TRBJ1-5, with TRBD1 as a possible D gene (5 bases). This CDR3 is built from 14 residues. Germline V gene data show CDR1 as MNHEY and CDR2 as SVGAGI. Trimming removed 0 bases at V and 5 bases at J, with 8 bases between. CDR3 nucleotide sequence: TGTGCCAGCAGTTACTCTGGAGGGGATCAGCCCCAGCATTTT. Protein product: CASSYSGGDQPQHF.